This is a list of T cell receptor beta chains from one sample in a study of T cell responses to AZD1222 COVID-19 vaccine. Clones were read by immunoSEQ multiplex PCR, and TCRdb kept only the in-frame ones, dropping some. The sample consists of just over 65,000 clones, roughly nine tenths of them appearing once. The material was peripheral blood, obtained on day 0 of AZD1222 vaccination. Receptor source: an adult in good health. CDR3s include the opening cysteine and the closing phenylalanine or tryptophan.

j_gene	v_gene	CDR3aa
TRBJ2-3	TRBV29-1	CSVVPWGYTDTQYF
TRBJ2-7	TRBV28	CVSLNGLAPSYEQYF
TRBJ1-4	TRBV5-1	CASSRDRRNEKLFF
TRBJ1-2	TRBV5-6	CASTPRGHLGTGPFGGYTF
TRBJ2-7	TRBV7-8	CASSLAAIYEQYF
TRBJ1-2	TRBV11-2	CASSHGIGGYTF
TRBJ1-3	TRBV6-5	CASSWDRGQTGNTIYF
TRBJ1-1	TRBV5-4	CASSFGPKGTEAFF
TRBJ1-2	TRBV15	CATSRGQGANGYTF
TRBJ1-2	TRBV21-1	CASSKARRISLCGYTF
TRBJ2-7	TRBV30	CAWKTGASSYEQYF
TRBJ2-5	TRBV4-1	CASSPPRPQETQYF
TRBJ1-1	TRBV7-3	CASSLLGGLDTEAFF
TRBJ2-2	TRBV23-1	CASSHYGTVNTGELFF
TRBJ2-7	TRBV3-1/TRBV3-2	CASSFPGQPYEQYF
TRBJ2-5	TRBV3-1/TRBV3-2	CASSQETETQYF
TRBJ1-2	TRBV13	CASSLDSLYGYTF